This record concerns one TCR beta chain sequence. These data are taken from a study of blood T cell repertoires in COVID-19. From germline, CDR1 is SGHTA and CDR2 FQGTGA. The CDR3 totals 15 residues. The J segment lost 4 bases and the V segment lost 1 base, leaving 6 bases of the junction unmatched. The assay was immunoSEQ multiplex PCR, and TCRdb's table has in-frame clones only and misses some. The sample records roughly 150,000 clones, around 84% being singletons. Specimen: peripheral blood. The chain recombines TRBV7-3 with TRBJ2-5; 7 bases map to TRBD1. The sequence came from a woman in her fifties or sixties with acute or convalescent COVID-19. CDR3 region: CASSLNGQVAETQYF. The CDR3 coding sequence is TGTGCCAGCAGCTTAAACGGACAGGTAGCAGAGACCCAGTACTTC.